This T cell receptor (beta chain) was documented in a study of blood T cells in healthy people across ages. Together with a sample-barcoded 5' primer, a J-beta primer mix was included in a second PCR lasting about 6 to 11 cycles. One entry per CDR3 protein, called by TCRdb with MiXCR from the 5' RACE reads. The data contain about 1.5 million distinct CDR3 sequences, less than 45% of them singletons. In its sample, this clonotype was seen many times. The CDR3 extends over 16 amino acids. The junction had 9 bases not matched to a gene; V was cut back by 4 bases and J by 3 bases. Germline CDR1 is SGHTA and CDR2 is FQGNSA.

Sequenced: blood. V usage is TRBV7-2 and J usage is TRBJ2-3; TRBD2 aligns across 8 bases. The clonotype was recovered from a woman younger than 35 in good health. The CDR3 DNA follows: TGTGCCAGCAGCTCACCCCGGATAGCGGGAACAGATACGCAGTATTTT. It yields the protein CASSSPRIAGTDTQYF.